Presented here are 31 T cell receptor beta chains from one specimen sequenced in a study of blood T cell repertoires in COVID-19. Assay: immunoSEQ multiplex PCR; the TCRdb copy retains only in-frame clones and omits some. The repertoire holds nearly 300,000 clones, with around 85% as singletons. Sequenced sample: peripheral blood. The receptor source for this set is a human donor with COVID-19, enrolled during active disease. The donor label of this sample is uncertain.

This clone showed up just a few times. The V and J genes are TRBV2 and TRBJ2-7; 13 bases match TRBD2. The CDR3 length is 15 residues. The germline V gene has CDR1 SNHLY and CDR2 FYNNEI. J gave up 2 bases and V 5 bases, and 3 bases lay outside the gene matches. This chain's CDR3 is CASSPGLAGTYEQYF. The CDR3 DNA reads TGTGCCAGCAGTCCGGGACTAGCGGGAACCTACGAGCAGTACTTC.

This rearrangement joins TRBV11-2 to TRBJ2-4; D perhaps matches TRBD2 (5 bases). Germline values: CDR1 SGHAT, CDR2 FQNNGV. This CDR3 comprises 12 residues. V lost 5 bases, J lost 8 bases, and 10 bases lay in between. The CDR3 loop is CASSREEDIQYF. CDR3 DNA sequence: TGTGCCAGCAGCCGGGAAGAGGACATTCAGTACTTC.

The chain combines TRBV7-8 with TRBJ2-2; 7 bases align to TRBD2. V dropped 5 bases and J dropped 4; count of bases not matched to a gene: 13. The CDR3 sequence is 17 residues long. Germline CDR1 is SGHVS and CDR2 is FQNEAQ. DNA for the CDR3: TGTGCCAGCAGCCCGGGCTGGAGGGAGGGTATCACCGGGGAGCTGTTTTTT. It yields the protein CASSPGWREGITGELFF.

The J gene is TRBJ1-1, the V gene TRBV4-3, with unresolved D. Germline CDR1 reads LGHNA; CDR2 reads YSLEER. The CDR3 runs to 15 residues. The germline V and J ends were trimmed by 0 bases and 3 bases, with 11 bases remaining between them. CDR3 in amino acids: CASSQEWQVYTEAFF. The CDR3 nucleotides read TGCGCCAGCAGCCAAGAGTGGCAGGTATACACTGAAGCTTTCTTT.

J is TRBJ1-4 and V is TRBV19, with 7 bases that match TRBD1. Trimming removed 10 bases from V and 6 bases from J; junction bases left unmatched: 8. This CDR3 region has 13 residues. CDR1 and CDR2 from the germline V gene are LNHDA and SQIVND (reference sequence). CDR3 sequence: CATSGRGHEKLFF. CDR3 sequence (DNA): TGTGCCACCTCGGGTAGGGGGCATGAAAAACTGTTTTTT.

This clone was observed a few times. This rearrangement joins TRBV29-1 to TRBJ1-1, with D tentatively TRBD1 (5 bases). Trimming took off 2 bases at V and 2 bases at J, with 6 bases between the two ends. The germline CDR1 and CDR2 sequences are SQVTM and ANQGSEA. The CDR3 spans 12 residues. CDR3 in amino acids: CSVEQGNTEAFF. As DNA, the CDR3 is TGCAGCGTTGAACAGGGAAACACTGAAGCTTTCTTT.

V is TRBV5-1 and J is TRBJ1-1, with no clear D. CDR1 and CDR2 from the germline V gene are SGHRS and YFSETQ. V was cut by 1 base and J by 0 bases, with 4 bases left in between. This CDR3 region has 13 residues. The CDR3 sequence is CASSLNMNTEAFF. CDR3 nucleotides: TGCGCCAGCAGCTTGAATATGAACACTGAAGCTTTCTTT.

The chain employs TRBV28 and TRBJ2-5; TRBD1 is a possible D gene (6 bases). This CDR3 has 14 amino acids. V was clipped by 3 bases and J by 3 bases, with 11 bases between them. The germline gives CDR1 MDHEN, CDR2 SYDVKM. The CDR3 protein is CASSFRAGEETQYF. CDR3 in DNA: TGTGCCAGCAGTTTCCGGGCAGGGGAAGAGACCCAGTACTTC.

The rearrangement links TRBV19 to TRBJ1-3; the match to TRBD1 covers 8 bases. This CDR3 region has 17 residues. Germline CDR1 LNHDA, CDR2 SQIVND (reference sequence). The V gene end was trimmed by 9 bases and the J gene end by 3 bases; junction bases not matched to a gene: 16. CDR3 loop: CARPSIIQGADGNTIYF. CDR3 in DNA: TGTGCCAGACCCTCGATAATCCAGGGGGCGGATGGAAACACCATATATTTT.

The rearrangement links TRBV7-9 to TRBJ2-3; tentatively, D is TRBD2 (5 bases). Between the trimmed V and J ends, which lost 4 bases and 3 bases, there was a span of 20 bases. Germline assignment: CDR1 SEHNR and CDR2 FQNEAQ (reference sequence). The CDR3 loop spans 17 amino acids. CDR3: CASSSGWGSVWTDTQYF. CDR3 coding DNA: TGTGCCAGCAGCTCGGGGTGGGGTTCTGTGTGGACAGATACGCAGTATTTT.

The chain couples TRBV15 to TRBJ1-2; 7 positions agree with TRBD1. V was pared by 1 base and J by 5 bases, with 4 bases of the junction left unmatched. Germline V gene data show CDR1 as LNHNV and CDR2 as YYDKDF (reference sequence). The CDR3 runs 14 residues. CDR3 DNA: TGTGCCACCAGCAGAGCTGACAGGGAATATGGCTACACCTTC. The encoded protein is CATSRADREYGYTF.

V gene TRBV6-5 combines with J gene TRBJ2-3; 7 bases agree with TRBD2. V lost 6 bases, J lost 5 bases, and 5 bases stayed unmatched. The germline CDR1 and CDR2 sequences are MNHEY and SVGAGI. This CDR3 comprises 13 residues. The CDR3 region is CASRRGLRDTQYF. The CDR3, as DNA: TGTGCCAGCAGGAGGGGACTACGAGATACGCAGTATTTT.

The rearrangement links TRBV4-1 to TRBJ1-1; no reliable D call. This CDR3 contains 15 residues. V lost 0 bases and J 0 bases, leaving 8 bases between the germline ends. The germline V gene has CDR1 MGHRA and CDR2 YSYEKL. The DNA of the CDR3 is TGCGCCAGCAGCCAAGACAAGACACTGAACACTGAAGCTTTCTTT. Protein product: CASSQDKTLNTEAFF.

The chain links TRBV6-4 to TRBJ1-5; D is unresolved. The CDR3 is 15 amino acids. Germline loops: CDR1 MRHNA, CDR2 SNTAGT. Trimming stripped 0 bases from V and 2 bases from J, with 8 bases between. CDR3 bases: TGTGCCAGCAGTGACTCTGGTGGAGGCAATCAGCCCCAGCATTTT. Translated, it gives CASSDSGGGNQPQHF.

This chain joins TRBV10-3 and TRBJ1-3; possible D gene TRBD1, 5 bases. Trimming shortened V by 10 bases and J by 2 bases, and 12 bases separated the two germline ends. The length of the CDR3 is 13 residues. The V gene's germline CDR1 is ENHRY and CDR2 SYGVKD. The CDR3, as DNA: TGTGCCACCCTGACAGATCCTGGAAACACCATATATTTT. Translation gives CATLTDPGNTIYF.

This sequence joins TRBV29-1 and TRBJ2-3; a possible D gene is TRBD2 (5 bases). The CDR3 sequence is 12 residues long. CDR1 and CDR2 (germline): SQVTM, ANQGSEA. Trimming removed 7 bases from V and 6 bases from J, with 14 bases in between. The CDR3 spells CSGAEGFDTQYF. For the CDR3, the DNA is TGCAGCGGCGCCGAGGGTTTCGATACGCAGTATTTT.

The chain is built from TRBV29-1 and TRBJ2-7; TRBD1 matches at 7 bases. Germline CDR1 and CDR2: SQVTM and ANQGSEA. The CDR3 spans 13 residues. The J segment lost 6 bases and the V segment lost 5 bases, leaving 10 bases of the junction unmatched. The CDR3 coding sequence is TGCAGCGTTAACAGGGGCGGAAATGGCGAGCAGTACTTC. It specifies CSVNRGGNGEQYF.

The chain recombines TRBV30 with TRBJ2-3; a weak D match, TRBD2 (5 bases). The V gene's germline CDR1 is GTSNPN and CDR2 SVGIG (reference sequence). The V end lost 7 bases, the J end lost 5 bases, and 16 bases lay between the germline ends. The length of the CDR3 is 13 residues. CDR3 nucleotide sequence: TGTGCCTCACCGGGGAGATCCGGAGATACGCAGTATTTT. Translation gives CASPGRSGDTQYF.

The rearrangement joins TRBV5-1 to TRBJ2-1; TRBD2 matches 12 bases. Germline-derived CDR1 and CDR2 are SGHRS and YFSETQ. Germline trimming cut 3 bases from V and 7 bases from J; bases unmatched to any gene: 8. The CDR3 is 16 residues long. CDR3 amino acids: CASSSTTSGRGNEQFF. The CDR3, as DNA: TGCGCCAGCAGCTCGACGACTAGCGGGAGAGGAAATGAGCAGTTCTTC.

V is TRBV27 and J is TRBJ1-1; D call uncertain. This CDR3 is built from 13 residues. V dropped 4 bases and J dropped 10 bases, with 16 bases sitting between them. The germline V gene has CDR1 MNHEY and CDR2 SMNVEV (reference sequence). The CDR3 nucleotides are TGTGCCAGCAGTTCCAACTCTGGAGACCGAGCTTTCTTT. It translates to CASSSNSGDRAFF.

The rearrangement links TRBV28 to TRBJ1-5, with D possibly TRBD1 on 6 matching bases. The germline CDR1 and CDR2 sequences are MDHEN and SYDVKM. The CDR3 is made up of 15 amino acids. V lost 6 bases and J 4 bases, leaving 16 bases between the germline ends. The CDR3: CASSGTQGINQPQHF. The DNA of the CDR3 is TGTGCCAGCAGCGGTACACAGGGAATTAATCAGCCCCAGCATTTT. Combining the CDR3 with reference TRBV28 and TRBJ1-5 gives the whole variable domain DVKVTQSSRYLVKRTGEKVFLECVQDMDHENMFWYRQDPGLGLRLIYFSYDVKMKEKGDIPEGYSVSREKKERFSLILESASTNQTSMYLCASSGTQGINQPQHFGDGTRLSIL.

This chain uses TRBV11-2 with TRBJ2-3; D gene ambiguous. The germline CDR1 and CDR2 sequences are SGHAT and FQNNGV. The CDR3 totals 13 residues. Trimming removed 1 base at V and 1 base at J, with 3 bases between. The CDR3 region is CASSLAGTDTQYF. The CDR3 DNA reads TGTGCCAGCAGCTTAGCGGGCACAGATACGCAGTATTTT.

The chain recombines TRBV5-6 with TRBJ2-5; 7 bases align to TRBD1. Unmatched junction bases numbered 14, after V lost 5 bases and J lost 1 base. CDR3 length equals 17 residues. From germline, CDR1 is SGHDT and CDR2 YYEEEE. CDR3 coding DNA: TGTGCCAGCAGAATCCGGGGACAGCTCTACGTCCAAGAGACCCAGTACTTC. Its translation: CASRIRGQLYVQETQYF.

V is TRBV19 and J is TRBJ2-2; 9 bases map to TRBD2. V dropped 5 bases and J dropped 7; count of bases not matched to a gene: 14. The CDR3 has 17 amino acids. The V gene's germline CDR1 is LNHDA and CDR2 SQIVND (reference sequence). Written as DNA, the CDR3 is TGTGCCAGTAGTCCACCGACAGCGGGAGGTAATATCGGGGAGCTGTTTTTT. This encodes CASSPPTAGGNIGELFF.

The CDR3 spells CASSMGQTQHNSPLHF. The CDR3 DNA reads as TGTGCCAGTAGTATGGGACAGACGCAACATAATTCACCCCTCCACTTT. The gene calls are TRBV19 and TRBJ1-6; 7 nucleotides match TRBD1. CDR3 size: 16 residues. Germline trimming cut 3 bases from V and 5 bases from J; bases unmatched to any gene: 7. The germline V gene has CDR1 LNHDA and CDR2 SQIVND (reference sequence).

The chain carries TRBV5-5 and TRBJ1-2; D possibly corresponds to TRBD1 (5 bases). The CDR3 length is 14 residues. V gave up 4 bases and J gave up 5 bases, with 15 bases separating them. Germline values: CDR1 SGHKS, CDR2 YYEKEE (reference sequence). CDR3 residues: CASSLSAGSYGYTF. CDR3 in DNA: TGTGCCAGCAGCCTCTCGGCAGGGTCTTATGGCTACACCTTC.

J is TRBJ2-3 and V is TRBV20-1; 8 nucleotides agree with TRBD1. With V trimmed by 3 bases and J by 4 bases, 9 bases remained unmatched. CDR3 size: 15 residues. Germline CDR1 reads DFQATT; CDR2 reads SNEGSKA (reference sequence). CDR3 sequence: CSASPQQGGADTQYF. As DNA, the CDR3 is TGCAGTGCTAGTCCCCAACAGGGGGGCGCAGATACGCAGTATTTT.

The chain carries TRBV10-3 and TRBJ1-3, with 10 bases aligning to TRBD1. The CDR3 covers 15 residues. The V segment lost 6 bases and the J segment 2 bases; nucleotides outside the gene matches: 4. Germline V gives CDR1 ENHRY, CDR2 SYGVKD. CDR3 sequence (DNA): TGTGCCATCAGGGATGGGACAGGGGCTGGAAACACCATATATTTT. Its protein is CAIRDGTGAGNTIYF.

The gene calls are TRBV29-1 and TRBJ2-5, with D possibly matching TRBD2 (5 bases). The CDR3 spans 14 residues. Germline-derived CDR1 and CDR2 are SQVTM and ANQGSEA. V dropped 4 bases and J dropped 7 bases, with 19 bases sitting between them. CDR3 in amino acids: CSVASGIGRATQYF. CDR3 nucleotide sequence: TGCAGCGTTGCTTCCGGGATAGGCCGCGCGACCCAGTACTTC. The variable domain in full, completed from reference TRBV29-1 and TRBJ2-5, reads SAVISQKPSRDICQRGTSLTIQCQVDSQVTMMFWYRQQPGQSLTLIATANQGSEATYESGFVIDKFPISRPNLTFSTLTVSNMSPEDSSIYLCSVASGIGRATQYFGPGTRLLVL.

This clone turned up a few times. This sequence joins TRBV7-3 and TRBJ2-2, with 11 bases that match TRBD2. Trimming removed 2 bases from V and 7 bases from J; junction bases left unmatched: 6. The germline CDR1 and CDR2 sequences are SGHTA and FQGTGA. The CDR3 is made up of 16 amino acids. The CDR3 here is CASSLALAGVFGELFF. The CDR3 region has the DNA TGTGCCAGCAGCTTAGCACTAGCGGGGGTATTCGGGGAGCTGTTTTTT.

This clone came up once. The chain joins TRBV5-1 to TRBJ1-2; tentative D call: TRBD1 (5 bases). The CDR3 contains 12 residues. Germline V CDR1 and CDR2: SGHRS, YFSETQ. The V end was cut by 3 bases, the J end by 7 bases, with 10 bases between. CDR3 protein: CASSSQGGGYTF. CDR3 coding DNA: TGCGCCAGCAGCTCTCAGGGCGGTGGCTACACCTTC. Full variable domain (missing parts from reference TRBV5-1 and TRBJ1-2): KAGVTQTPRYLIKTRGQQVTLSCSPISGHRSVSWYQQTPGQGLQFLFEYFSETQRNKGNFPGRFSGRQFSNSRSEMNVSTLELGDSALYLCASSSQGGGYTFGSGTRLTVV.